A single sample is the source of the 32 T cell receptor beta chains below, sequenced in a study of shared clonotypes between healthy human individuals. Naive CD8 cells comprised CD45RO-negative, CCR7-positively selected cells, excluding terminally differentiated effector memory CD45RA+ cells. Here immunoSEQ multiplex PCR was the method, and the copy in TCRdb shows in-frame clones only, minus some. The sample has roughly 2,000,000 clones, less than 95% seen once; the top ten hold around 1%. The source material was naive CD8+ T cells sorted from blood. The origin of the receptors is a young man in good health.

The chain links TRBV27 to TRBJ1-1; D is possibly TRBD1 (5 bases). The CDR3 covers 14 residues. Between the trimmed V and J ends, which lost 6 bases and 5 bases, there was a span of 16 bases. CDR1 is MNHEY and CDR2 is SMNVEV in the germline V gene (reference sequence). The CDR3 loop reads CASSLPGLGTEAFF. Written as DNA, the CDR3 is TGTGCCAGCAGCCTTCCGGGACTGGGGACTGAAGCTTTCTTT.

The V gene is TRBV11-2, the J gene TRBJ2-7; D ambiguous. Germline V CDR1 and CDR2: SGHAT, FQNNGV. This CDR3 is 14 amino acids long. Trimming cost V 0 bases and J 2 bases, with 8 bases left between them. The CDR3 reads CASSLDSAAYEQYF. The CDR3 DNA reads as TGTGCCAGCAGCTTAGATTCGGCCGCCTACGAGCAGTACTTC.

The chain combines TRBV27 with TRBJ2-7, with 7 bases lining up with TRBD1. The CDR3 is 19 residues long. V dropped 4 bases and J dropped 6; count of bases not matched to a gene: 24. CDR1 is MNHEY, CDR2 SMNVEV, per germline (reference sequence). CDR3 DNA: TGTGCCAGCAGTTCCCCTCAGGCGGGCGGGCAGGGGGTGGTAGGCGAGCAGTACTTC. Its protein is CASSSPQAGGQGVVGEQYF.

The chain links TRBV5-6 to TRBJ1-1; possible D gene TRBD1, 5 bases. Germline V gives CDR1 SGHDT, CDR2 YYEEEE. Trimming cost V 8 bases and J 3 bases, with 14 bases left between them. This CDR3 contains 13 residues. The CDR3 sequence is CASMDIMDTEAFF. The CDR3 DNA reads TGTGCCAGTATGGACATAATGGACACTGAAGCTTTCTTT.

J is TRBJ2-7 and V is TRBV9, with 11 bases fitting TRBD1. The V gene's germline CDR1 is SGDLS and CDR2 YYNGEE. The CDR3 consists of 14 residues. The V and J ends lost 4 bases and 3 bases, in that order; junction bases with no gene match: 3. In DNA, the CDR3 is TGTGCCAGCAGCTTCGGGACAGGGGGCTACGAGCAGTACTTC. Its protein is CASSFGTGGYEQYF.

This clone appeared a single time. CDR3 in DNA: TGTGCCAGCAGCTTAGTCGGGACTAGCGGCCAAGAGACCCAGTACTTC. Translating gives CASSLVGTSGQETQYF. The V gene is TRBV11-2, the J gene TRBJ2-5; 11 bases are shared with TRBD2. Germline V gene sequence: CDR1 SGHAT, CDR2 FQNNGV. V dropped 1 base and J dropped 1; count of bases not matched to a gene: 2. The CDR3 has 16 amino acids.

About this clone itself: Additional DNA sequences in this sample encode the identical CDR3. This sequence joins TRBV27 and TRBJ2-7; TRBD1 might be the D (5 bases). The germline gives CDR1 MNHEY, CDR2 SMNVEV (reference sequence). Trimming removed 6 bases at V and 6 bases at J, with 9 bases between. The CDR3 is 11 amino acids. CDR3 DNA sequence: TGTGCCAGCAGCCAGGGAACCGAGCAGTACTTC. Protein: CASSQGTEQYF.

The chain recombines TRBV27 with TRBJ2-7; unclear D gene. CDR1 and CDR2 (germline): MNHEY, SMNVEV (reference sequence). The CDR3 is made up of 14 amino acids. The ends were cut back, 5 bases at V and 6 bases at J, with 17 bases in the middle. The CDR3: CASSPYYGSGEQYF. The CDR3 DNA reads TGTGCCAGCAGTCCCTACTACGGGTCGGGCGAGCAGTACTTC.

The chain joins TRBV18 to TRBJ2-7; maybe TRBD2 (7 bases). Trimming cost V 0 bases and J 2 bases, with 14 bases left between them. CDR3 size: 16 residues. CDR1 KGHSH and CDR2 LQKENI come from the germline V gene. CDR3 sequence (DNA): TGTGCCAGCTCACCACCGGGAGCGGGACAAACCTACGAGCAGTACTTC. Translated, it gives CASSPPGAGQTYEQYF. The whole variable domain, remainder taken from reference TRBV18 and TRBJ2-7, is NAGVMQNPRHLVRRRGQEARLRCSPMKGHSHVYWYRQLPEEGLKFMVYLQKENIIDESGMPKERFSAEFPKEGPSILRIQQVVRGDSAAYFCASSPPGAGQTYEQYFGPGTRLTVT.

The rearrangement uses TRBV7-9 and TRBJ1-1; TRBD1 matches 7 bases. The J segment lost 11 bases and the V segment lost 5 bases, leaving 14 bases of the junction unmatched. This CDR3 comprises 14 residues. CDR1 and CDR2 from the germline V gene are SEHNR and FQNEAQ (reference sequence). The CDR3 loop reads CASSPPVGGAFAFF. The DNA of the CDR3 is TGTGCCAGCAGCCCGCCTGTAGGGGGCGCGTTCGCTTTCTTT.

CDR3 region: CASRKTVGETQYF. CDR3 nucleotides: TGTGCCAGCAGGAAGACAGTTGGCGAGACCCAGTACTTC. V usage is TRBV27 and J usage is TRBJ2-5; D is perhaps TRBD1 (5 bases). V was trimmed by 6 bases and J by 5 bases, leaving 13 bases between them. CDR1 MNHEY and CDR2 SMNVEV come from the germline V gene (reference sequence). The CDR3 has 13 amino acids.

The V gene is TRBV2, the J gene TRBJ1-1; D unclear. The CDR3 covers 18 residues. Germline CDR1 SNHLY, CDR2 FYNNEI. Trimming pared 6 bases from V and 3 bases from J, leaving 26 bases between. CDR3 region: CASRKLNTGLPKDTEAFF. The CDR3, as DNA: TGTGCCAGCAGAAAACTCAATACGGGCCTACCAAAGGACACTGAAGCTTTCTTT.

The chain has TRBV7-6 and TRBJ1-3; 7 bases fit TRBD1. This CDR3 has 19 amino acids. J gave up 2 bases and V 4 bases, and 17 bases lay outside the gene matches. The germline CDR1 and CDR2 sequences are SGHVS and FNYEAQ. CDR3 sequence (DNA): TGTGCCAGCAGCTCAATTGTAATTTGGACAGGACATCCTGGAAACACCATATATTTT. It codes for CASSSIVIWTGHPGNTIYF.

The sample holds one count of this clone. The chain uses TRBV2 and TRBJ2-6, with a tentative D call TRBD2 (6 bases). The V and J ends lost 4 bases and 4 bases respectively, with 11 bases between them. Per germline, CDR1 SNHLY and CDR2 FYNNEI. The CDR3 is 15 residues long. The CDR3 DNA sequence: TGTGCCAGCAGTGGGGGCGGGATCGGGGCCAACGTCCTGACTTTC. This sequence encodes CASSGGGIGANVLTF.

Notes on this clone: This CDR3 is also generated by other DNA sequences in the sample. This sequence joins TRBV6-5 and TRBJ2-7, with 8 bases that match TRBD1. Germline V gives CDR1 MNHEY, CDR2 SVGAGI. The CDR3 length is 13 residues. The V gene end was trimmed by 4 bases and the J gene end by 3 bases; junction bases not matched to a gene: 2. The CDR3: CASSFDRGYEQYF. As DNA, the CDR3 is TGTGCCAGCAGTTTTGACAGGGGCTACGAGCAGTACTTC.

CDR3 sequence: CASSPVGEGGTEAFF. In nucleotides, the CDR3 is TGTGCCAGCAGTCCAGTCGGGGAAGGTGGCACTGAAGCTTTCTTT. This chain links TRBV27 with TRBJ1-1; D not resolved. V gave up 5 bases and J gave up 4 bases, with 17 bases separating them. The CDR3 has 15 residues. The germline gives CDR1 MNHEY, CDR2 SMNVEV (reference sequence).

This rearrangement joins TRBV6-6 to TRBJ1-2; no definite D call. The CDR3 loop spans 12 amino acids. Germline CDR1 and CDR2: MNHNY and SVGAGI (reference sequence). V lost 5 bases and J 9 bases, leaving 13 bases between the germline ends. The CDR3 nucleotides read TGTGCCAGCAGTACCGGATCGGAGAGCTACACCTTC. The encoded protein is CASSTGSESYTF.

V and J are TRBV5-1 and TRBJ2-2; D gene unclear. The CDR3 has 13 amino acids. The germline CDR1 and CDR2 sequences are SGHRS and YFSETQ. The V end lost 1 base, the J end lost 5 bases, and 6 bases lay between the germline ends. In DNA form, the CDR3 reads TGCGCCAGCAGCTTGCAGGATACCGGGGAGCTGTTTTTT. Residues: CASSLQDTGELFF.

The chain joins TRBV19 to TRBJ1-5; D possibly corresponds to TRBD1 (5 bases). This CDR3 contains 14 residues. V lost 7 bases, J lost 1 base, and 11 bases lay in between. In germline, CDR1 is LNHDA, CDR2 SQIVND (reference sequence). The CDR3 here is CASTDRDSNQPQHF. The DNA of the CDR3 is TGTGCCAGTACGGACCGGGACAGCAATCAGCCCCAGCATTTT.

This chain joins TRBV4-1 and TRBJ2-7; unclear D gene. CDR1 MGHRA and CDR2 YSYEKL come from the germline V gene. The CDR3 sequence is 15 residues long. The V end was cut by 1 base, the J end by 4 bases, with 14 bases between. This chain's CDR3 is CASSQVLGGRYEQYF. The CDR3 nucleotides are TGCGCCAGCAGCCAAGTCCTCGGCGGTCGGTACGAGCAGTACTTC.

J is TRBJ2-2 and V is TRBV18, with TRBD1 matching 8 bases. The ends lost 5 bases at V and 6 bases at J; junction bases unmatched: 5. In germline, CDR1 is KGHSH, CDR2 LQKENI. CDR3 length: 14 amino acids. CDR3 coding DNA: TGTGCCAGCTCATCGGACAGGGAGCCCGGGGAGCTGTTTTTT. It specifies CASSSDREPGELFF.

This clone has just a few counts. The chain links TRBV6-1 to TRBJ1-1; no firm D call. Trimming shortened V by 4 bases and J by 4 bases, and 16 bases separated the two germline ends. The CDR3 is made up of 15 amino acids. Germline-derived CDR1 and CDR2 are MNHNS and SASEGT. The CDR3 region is CASSAWQSGITEAFF. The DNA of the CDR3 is TGTGCCAGCAGTGCCTGGCAGTCAGGTATCACTGAAGCTTTCTTT.

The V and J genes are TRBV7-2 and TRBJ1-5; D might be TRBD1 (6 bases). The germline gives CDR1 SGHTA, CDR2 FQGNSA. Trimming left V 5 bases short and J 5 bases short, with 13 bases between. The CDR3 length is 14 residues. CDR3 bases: TGTGCCAGCAGCCCAAATGGGGGCCATCAGCCCCAGCATTTT. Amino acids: CASSPNGGHQPQHF.

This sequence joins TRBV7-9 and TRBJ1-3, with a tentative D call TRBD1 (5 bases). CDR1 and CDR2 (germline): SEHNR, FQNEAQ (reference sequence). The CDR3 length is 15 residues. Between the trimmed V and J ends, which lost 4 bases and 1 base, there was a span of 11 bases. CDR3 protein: CASSSGQGSGNTIYF. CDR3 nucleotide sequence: TGTGCCAGCAGCTCCGGCCAGGGTTCTGGAAACACCATATATTTT.

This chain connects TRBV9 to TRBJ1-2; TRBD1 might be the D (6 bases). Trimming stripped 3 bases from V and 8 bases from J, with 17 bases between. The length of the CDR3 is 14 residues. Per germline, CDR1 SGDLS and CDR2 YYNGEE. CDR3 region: CASSEALGGSGYTF. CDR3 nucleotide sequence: TGTGCCAGCAGCGAGGCCTTAGGGGGGTCCGGCTACACCTTC. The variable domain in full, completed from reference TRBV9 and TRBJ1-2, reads DSGVTQTPKHLITATGQRVTLRCSPRSGDLSVYWYQQSLDQGLQFLIQYYNGEERAKGNILERFSAQQFPDLHSELNLSSLELGDSALYFCASSEALGGSGYTFGSGTRLTVV.

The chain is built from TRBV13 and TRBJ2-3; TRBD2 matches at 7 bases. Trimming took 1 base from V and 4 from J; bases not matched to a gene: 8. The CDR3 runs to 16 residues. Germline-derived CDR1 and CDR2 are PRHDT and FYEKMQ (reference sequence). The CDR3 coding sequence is TGTGCCAGCAGCTTAGCCGCGGGGGAGGGAGCAGATACGCAGTATTTT. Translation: CASSLAAGEGADTQYF.

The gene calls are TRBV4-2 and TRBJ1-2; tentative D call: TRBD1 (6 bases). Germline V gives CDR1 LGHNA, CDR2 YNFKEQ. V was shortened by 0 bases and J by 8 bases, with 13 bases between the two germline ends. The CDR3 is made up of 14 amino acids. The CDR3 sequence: CASSQDRGAEGYTF. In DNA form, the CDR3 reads TGTGCCAGCAGCCAAGATCGGGGGGCTGAAGGCTACACCTTC.

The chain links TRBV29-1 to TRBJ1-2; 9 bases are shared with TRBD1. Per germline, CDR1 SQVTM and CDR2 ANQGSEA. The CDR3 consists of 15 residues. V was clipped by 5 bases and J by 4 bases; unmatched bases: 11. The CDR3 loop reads CSVSITTGGGYGYTF. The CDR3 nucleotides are TGCAGCGTTTCAATTACCACAGGGGGCGGCTATGGCTACACCTTC.

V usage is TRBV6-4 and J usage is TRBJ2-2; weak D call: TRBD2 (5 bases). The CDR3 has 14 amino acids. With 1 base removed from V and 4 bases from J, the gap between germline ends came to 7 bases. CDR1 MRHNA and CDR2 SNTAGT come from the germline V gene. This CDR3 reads CASSDFGGTGELFF. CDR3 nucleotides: TGTGCCAGCAGTGACTTTGGAGGCACCGGGGAGCTGTTTTTT.

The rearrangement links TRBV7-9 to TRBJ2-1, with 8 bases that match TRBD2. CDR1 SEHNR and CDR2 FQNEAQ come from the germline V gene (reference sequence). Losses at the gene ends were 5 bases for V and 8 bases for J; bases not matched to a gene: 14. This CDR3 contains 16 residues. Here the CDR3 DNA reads TGTGCCAGCAGCGCGAGGTCGGGACTAGAATCCCATGAGCAGTTCTTC. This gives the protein CASSARSGLESHEQFF. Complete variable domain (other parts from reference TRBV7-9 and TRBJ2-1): DTGVSQNPRHKITKRGQNVTFRCDPISEHNRLYWYRQTLGQGPEFLTYFQNEAQLEKSRLLSDRFSAERPKGSFSTLEIQRTEQGDSAMYLCASSARSGLESHEQFFGPGTRLTVL.

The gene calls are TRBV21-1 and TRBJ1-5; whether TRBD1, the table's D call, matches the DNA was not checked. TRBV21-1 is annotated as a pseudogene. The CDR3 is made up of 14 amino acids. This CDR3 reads CASSKAGGNQPQHF. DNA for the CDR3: TGTGCCAGCAGCAAGGCAGGGGGAAATCAGCCCCAGCATTTT.

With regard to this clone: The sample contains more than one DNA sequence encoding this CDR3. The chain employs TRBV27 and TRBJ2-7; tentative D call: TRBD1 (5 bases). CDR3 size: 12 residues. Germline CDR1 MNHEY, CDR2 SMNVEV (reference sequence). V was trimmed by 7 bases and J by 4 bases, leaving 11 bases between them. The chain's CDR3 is CASMTGAYEQYF. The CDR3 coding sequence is TGTGCCAGCATGACTGGGGCTTACGAGCAGTACTTC.